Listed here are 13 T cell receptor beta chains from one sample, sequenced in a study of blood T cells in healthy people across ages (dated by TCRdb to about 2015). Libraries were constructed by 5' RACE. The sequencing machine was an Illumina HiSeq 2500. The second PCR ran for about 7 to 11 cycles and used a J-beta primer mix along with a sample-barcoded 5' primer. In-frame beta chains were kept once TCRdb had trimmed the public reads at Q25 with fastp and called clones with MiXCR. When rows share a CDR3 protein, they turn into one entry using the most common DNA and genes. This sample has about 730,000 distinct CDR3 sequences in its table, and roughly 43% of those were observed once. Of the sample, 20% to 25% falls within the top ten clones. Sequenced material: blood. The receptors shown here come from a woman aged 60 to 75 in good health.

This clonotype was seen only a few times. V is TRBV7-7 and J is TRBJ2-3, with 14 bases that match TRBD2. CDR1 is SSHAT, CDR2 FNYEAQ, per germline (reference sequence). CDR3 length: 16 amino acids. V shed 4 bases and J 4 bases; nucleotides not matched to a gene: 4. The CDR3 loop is CASSSRLAGGSDTQYF. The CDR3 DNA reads TGTGCCAGCAGCTCCCGACTAGCGGGGGGGTCAGATACGCAGTATTTT.

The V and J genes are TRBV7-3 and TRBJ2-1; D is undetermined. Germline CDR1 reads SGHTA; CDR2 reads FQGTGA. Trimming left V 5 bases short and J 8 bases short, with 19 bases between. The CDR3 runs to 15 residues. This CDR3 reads CASSLTPEGYDEQFF. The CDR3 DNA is TGTGCCAGCAGCCTTACACCGGAAGGTTACGATGAGCAGTTCTTC.

CDR3 region: CATSNSGGQGAYEQYF. In DNA, the CDR3 is TGTGCCACCAGCAACTCCGGGGGACAGGGGGCTTACGAGCAGTACTTC. The V and J genes are TRBV15 and TRBJ2-7; TRBD1 aligns across 12 bases. V shed 4 bases, J shed 4 bases, and the junction held 8 bases outside the gene matches. Germline-derived CDR1 and CDR2 are LNHNV and YYDKDF (reference sequence). The CDR3 extends over 16 amino acids.

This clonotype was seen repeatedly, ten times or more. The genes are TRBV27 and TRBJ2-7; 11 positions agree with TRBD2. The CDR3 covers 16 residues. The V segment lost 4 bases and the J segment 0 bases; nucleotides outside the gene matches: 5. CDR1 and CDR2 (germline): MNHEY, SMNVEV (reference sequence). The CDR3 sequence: CASSSGTSGSSYEQYF. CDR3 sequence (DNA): TGTGCCAGCAGTTCTGGGACTAGCGGTAGCTCCTACGAGCAGTACTTC.

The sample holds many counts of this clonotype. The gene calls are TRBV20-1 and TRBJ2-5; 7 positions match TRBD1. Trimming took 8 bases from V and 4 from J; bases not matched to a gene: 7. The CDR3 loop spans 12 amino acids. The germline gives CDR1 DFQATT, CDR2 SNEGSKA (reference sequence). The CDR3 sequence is CSYDRDGETQYF. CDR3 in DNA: TGCAGTTACGACAGGGACGGAGAGACCCAGTACTTC.

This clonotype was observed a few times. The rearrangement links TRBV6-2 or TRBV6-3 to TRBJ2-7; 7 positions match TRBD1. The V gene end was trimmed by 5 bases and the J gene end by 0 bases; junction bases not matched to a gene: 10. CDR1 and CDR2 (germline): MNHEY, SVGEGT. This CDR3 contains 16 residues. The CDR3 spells CASSPRTGSSSYEQYF. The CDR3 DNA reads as TGTGCCAGCAGTCCTCGGACAGGATCGAGCTCCTACGAGCAGTACTTC.

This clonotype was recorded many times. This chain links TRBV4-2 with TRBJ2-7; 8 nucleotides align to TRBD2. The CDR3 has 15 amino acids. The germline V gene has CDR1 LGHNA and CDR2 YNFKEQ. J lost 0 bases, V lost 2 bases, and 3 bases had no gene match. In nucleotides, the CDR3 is TGTGCCAGCAGCCAACTTAGCGGGAACTCCTACGAGCAGTACTTC. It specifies CASSQLSGNSYEQYF.

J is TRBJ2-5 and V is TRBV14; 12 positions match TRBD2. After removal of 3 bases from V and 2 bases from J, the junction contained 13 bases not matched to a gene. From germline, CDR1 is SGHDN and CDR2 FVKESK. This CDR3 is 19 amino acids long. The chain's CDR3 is CASSQPILAGGQEQETQYF. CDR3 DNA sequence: TGTGCCAGCAGCCAGCCAATACTAGCGGGGGGCCAGGAACAAGAGACCCAGTACTTC.

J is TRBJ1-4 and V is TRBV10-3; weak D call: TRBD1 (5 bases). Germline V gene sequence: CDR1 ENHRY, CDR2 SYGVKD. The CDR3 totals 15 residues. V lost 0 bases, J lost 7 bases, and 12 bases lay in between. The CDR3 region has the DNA TGTGCCATCAGTGAGTCGAGGGGCGCAGTTGAAAAACTGTTTTTT. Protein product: CAISESRGAVEKLFF.

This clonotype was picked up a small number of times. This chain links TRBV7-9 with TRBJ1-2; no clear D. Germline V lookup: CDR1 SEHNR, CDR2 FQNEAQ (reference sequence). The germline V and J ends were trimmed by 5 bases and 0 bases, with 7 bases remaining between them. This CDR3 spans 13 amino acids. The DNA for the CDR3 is TGTGCCAGCAGCCCGACTACTAACTATGGCTACACCTTC. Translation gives CASSPTTNYGYTF. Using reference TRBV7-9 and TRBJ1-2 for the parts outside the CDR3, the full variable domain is DTGVSQNPRHKITKRGQNVTFRCDPISEHNRLYWYRQTLGQGPEFLTYFQNEAQLEKSRLLSDRFSAERPKGSFSTLEIQRTEQGDSAMYLCASSPTTNYGYTFGSGTRLTVV.

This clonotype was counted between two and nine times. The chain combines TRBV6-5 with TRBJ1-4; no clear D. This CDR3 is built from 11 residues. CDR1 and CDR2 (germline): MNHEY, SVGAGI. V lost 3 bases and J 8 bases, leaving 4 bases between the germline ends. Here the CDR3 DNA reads TGTGCCAGCAGTTATGGGGAAAAACTGTTTTTT. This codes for CASSYGEKLFF.

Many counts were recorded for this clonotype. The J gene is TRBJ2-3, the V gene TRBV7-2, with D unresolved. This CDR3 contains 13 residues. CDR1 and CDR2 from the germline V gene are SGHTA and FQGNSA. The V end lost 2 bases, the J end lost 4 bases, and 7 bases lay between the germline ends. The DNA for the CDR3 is TGTGCCAGCAGCTTAACCGGCGCAGATACGCAGTATTTT. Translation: CASSLTGADTQYF.

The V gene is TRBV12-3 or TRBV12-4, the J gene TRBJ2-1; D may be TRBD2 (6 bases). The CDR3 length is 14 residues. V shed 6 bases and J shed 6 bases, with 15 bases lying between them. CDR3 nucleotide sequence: TGTGCCAGCAGGGGGGAGGTAGAGTTCAATGAGCAGTTCTTC. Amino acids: CASRGEVEFNEQFF.